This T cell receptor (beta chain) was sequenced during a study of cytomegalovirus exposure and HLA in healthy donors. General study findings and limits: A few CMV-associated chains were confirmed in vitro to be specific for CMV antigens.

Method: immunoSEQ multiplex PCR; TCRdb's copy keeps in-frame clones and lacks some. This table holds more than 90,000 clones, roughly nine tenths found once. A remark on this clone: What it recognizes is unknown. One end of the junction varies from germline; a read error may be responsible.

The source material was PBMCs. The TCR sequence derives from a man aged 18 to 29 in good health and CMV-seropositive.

This CDR3 reads CASSFAPGDTGELFF. In DNA, the CDR3 is TGTGCTAGCAGCTTCGCTCCCGGGGACACCGGGGAGCTGTTTTTT. The chain uses TRBV7-7 and TRBJ2-2, with D possibly matching TRBD2 (5 bases). This CDR3 has 15 residues. CDR1 is SSHAT, CDR2 FNYEAQ, per germline (reference sequence).